This T cell receptor beta chain was sequenced for a study of blood T cell repertoires in COVID-19. Study-level background: Specimens from acute and convalescent COVID-19 originated in the United States, Italy and Spain. Nucleic acid was either cDNA or gDNA, and it came from T cells, B-cell-depleted T cells, or PBMCs.

Study processing details: Using reference gene primer amplification, nucleated cell counts were estimated. Only in-frame clones appear in the TCRdb table, and some are missing; sequencing was by immunoSEQ multiplex PCR. V, J and clone size reflect that table, while D and trimming were determined from the DNA. The sample lists more than 40,000 clones; about 87% were seen once. This clone has just a few counts. The CDR3 contains 16 residues. CDR1 and CDR2 from the germline V gene are WNHNN and SYGVQD (reference sequence). The V and J ends lost 0 bases and 1 base, in that order; junction bases with no gene match: 3.

This receptor was taken from a human donor in a cohort sampled during active COVID-19. Sequenced material: peripheral blood. The V call is TRBV10-1, the J call TRBJ2-1, with TRBD2 matching 7 bases. The CDR3 reads CASSESGGRSYNEQFF. Written as DNA, the CDR3 is TGCGCCAGCAGTGAGTCTGGCGGGAGATCCTACAATGAGCAGTTCTTC.